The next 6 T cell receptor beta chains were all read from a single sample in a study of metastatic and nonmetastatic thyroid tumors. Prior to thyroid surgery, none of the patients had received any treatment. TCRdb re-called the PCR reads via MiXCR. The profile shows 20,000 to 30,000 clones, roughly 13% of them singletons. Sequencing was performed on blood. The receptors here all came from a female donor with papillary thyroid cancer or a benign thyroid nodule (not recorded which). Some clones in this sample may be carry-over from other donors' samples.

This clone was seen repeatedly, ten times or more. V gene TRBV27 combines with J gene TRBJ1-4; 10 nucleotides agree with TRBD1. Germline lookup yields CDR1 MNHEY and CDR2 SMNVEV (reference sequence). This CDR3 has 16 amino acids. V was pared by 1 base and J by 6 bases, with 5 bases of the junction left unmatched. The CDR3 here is CASSLWTGTGDEKLFF. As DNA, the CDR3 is TGTGCCAGCAGTTTATGGACCGGGACAGGGGATGAAAAACTGTTTTTT. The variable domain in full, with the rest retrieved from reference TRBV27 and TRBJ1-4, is EAQVTQNPRYLITVTGKKLTVTCSQNMNHEYMSWYRQDPGLGLRQIYYSMNVEVTDKGDVPEGYKVSRKEKRNFPLILESPSPNQTSLYFCASSLWTGTGDEKLFFGSGTQLSVL.

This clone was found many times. DNA of the CDR3: TGTGCCAGCAGTGAATGGAATGGGGGCGATGGTGAAAAACTGTTTTTT. As protein: CASSEWNGGDGEKLFF. The V and J genes are TRBV2 and TRBJ1-4; D perhaps matches TRBD1 (6 bases). V was clipped by 2 bases and J by 7 bases, with 17 bases between them. From germline, CDR1 is SNHLY and CDR2 FYNNEI. This CDR3 is 16 amino acids long.

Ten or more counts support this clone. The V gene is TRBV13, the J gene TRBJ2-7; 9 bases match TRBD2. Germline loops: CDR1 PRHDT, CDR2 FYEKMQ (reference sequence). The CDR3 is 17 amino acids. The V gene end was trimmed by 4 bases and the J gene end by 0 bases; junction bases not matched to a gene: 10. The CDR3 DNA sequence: TGTGCCAGCAGCTCAACAGCGGGAGGCCCGAACTCCTACGAGCAGTACTTC. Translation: CASSSTAGGPNSYEQYF.

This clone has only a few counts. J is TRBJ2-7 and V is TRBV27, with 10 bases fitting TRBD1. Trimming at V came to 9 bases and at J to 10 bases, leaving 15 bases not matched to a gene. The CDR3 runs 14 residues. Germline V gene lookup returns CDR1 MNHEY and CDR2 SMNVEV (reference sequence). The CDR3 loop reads CASKTGTGDSRQYF. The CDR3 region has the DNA TGTGCCAGTAAAACCGGGACAGGGGATTCTAGACAGTACTTC.

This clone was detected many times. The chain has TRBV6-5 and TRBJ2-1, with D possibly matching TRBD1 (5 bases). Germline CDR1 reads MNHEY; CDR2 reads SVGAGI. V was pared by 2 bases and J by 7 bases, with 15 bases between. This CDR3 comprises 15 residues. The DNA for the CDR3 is TGTGCCAGCAGTTACGCCGCCACAGGAGTAAATGAGCAGTTCTTC. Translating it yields CASSYAATGVNEQFF.

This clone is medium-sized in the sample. CDR3 loop: CASSSVLLPNAYNEQFF. In DNA, the CDR3 is TGTGCCAGCAGTTCCGTGTTACTACCCAATGCCTACAATGAGCAGTTCTTC. J is TRBJ2-1 and V is TRBV28; D remains unclear. V was shortened by 4 bases and J by 2 bases, with 18 bases between the two germline ends. Looked up from germline, CDR1 is MDHEN and CDR2 is SYDVKM. This CDR3 has 17 amino acids.